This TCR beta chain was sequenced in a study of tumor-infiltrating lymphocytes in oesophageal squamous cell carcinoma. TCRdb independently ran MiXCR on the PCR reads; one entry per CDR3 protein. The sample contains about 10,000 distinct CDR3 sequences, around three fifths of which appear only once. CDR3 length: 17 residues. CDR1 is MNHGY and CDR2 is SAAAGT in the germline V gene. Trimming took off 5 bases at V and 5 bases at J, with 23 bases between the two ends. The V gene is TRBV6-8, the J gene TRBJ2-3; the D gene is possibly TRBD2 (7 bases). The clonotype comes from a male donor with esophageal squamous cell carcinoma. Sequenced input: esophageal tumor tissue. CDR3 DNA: TGTGCCAGCAGTCCTCAGTTGGGGGGGGCTAAGAGAGATACGCAGTATTTT. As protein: CASSPQLGGAKRDTQYF.